The present TCR beta chain was sequenced within a study of T cells in Graves' hyperthyroidism and ophthalmopathy. Study as a whole: The authors collected peripheral blood at initial diagnosis, before any treatment. General observations from the study: In the blood, most expanded thyroid clonotypes above 0.001 appeared as well.

What was amplified from RNA transcripts were TCR beta CDR3 regions. The study used the HTBI primer set for a first-round RT-PCR of the TCR CDR3. TCRdb processed the multiplex PCR reads anew with MiXCR; each CDR3 protein has one entry. The sample includes about 300,000 distinct CDR3 sequences, 15% to 20% of them seen just once. This clonotype was seen a handful of times. The antigen is not known. Diagnostic decisions used clinical symptoms, serum thyroxine and TRAb, thyroid ultrasound and orbital computed tomography. The CDR3 sequence is 12 residues long. V was clipped by 6 bases and J by 5 bases; unmatched bases: 2. Germline lookup yields CDR1 ENHRY and CDR2 SYGVKD.

J is TRBJ2-7 and V is TRBV10-3; 9 bases fit TRBD1. The sequence came from a man over 45 with Graves' ophthalmopathy. The specimen was blood. As DNA, the CDR3 is TGTGCCATCAGCACAGGGGGCGACGAGCAGTACTTC. It translates to CAISTGGDEQYF.